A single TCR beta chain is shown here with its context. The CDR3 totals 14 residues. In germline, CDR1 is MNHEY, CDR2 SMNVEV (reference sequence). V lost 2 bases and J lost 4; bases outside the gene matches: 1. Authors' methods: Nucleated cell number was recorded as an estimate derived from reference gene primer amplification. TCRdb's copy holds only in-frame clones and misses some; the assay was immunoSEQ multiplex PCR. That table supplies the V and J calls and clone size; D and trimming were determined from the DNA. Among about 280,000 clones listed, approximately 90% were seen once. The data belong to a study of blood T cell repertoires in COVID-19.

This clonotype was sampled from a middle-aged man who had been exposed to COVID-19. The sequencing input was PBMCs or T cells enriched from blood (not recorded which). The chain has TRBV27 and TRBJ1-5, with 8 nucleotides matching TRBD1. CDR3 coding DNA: TGTGCCAGCAGTTTAAGACAGGGGAATCAGCCCCAGCATTTT. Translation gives CASSLRQGNQPQHF.